This T cell receptor beta chain was captured by sequencing in a study of OX40 agonist ivuxolimab in advanced cancers. This CDR3 comprises 15 residues. The ends lost 0 bases at V and 4 bases at J; junction bases unmatched: 5. Germline V lookup: CDR1 SGHTA, CDR2 FQGNSA. Sequencing used immunoSEQ multiplex PCR; TCRdb keeps in-frame clones, though not all of them. The table shows 80,000 to 95,000 clones, with 86% occurring only once. The TCR originated in an adult with an advanced solid tumor such as melanoma, head and neck, liver or kidney cancer. The gene calls are TRBV7-2 and TRBJ1-2, with 7 bases aligning to TRBD1. The source was CD4+ or CD8+ T cells sorted from blood, collected in a trial of the OX40 agonist ivuxolimab. The CDR3 DNA reads as TGTGCCAGCAGCTTAGCGCCGGGGACAGCCTATGGCTACACCTTC. The encoded protein is CASSLAPGTAYGYTF.